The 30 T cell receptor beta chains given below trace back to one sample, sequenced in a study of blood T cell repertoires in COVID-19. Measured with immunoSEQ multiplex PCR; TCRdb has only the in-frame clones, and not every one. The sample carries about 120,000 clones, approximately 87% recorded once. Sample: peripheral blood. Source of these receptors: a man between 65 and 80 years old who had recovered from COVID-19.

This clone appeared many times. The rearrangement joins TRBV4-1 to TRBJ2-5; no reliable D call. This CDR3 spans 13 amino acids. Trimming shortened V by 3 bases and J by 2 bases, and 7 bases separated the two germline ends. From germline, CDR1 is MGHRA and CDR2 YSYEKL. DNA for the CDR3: TGCGCCAGCAGCCAGTGGCGGCAAGAGACCCAGTACTTC. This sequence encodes CASSQWRQETQYF.

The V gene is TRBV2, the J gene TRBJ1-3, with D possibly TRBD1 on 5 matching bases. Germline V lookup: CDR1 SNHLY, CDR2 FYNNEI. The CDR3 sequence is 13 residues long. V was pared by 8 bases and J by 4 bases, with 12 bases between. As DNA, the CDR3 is TGTGCCAGCCAGGGTGTTAACGGAAACACCATATATTTT. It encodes CASQGVNGNTIYF.

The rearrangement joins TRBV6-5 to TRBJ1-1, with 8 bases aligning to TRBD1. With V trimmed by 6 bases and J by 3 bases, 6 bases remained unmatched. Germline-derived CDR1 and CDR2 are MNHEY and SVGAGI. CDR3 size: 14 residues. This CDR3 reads CASRNRGWDTEAFF. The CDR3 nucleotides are TGTGCCAGCAGAAACAGGGGGTGGGACACTGAAGCTTTCTTT.

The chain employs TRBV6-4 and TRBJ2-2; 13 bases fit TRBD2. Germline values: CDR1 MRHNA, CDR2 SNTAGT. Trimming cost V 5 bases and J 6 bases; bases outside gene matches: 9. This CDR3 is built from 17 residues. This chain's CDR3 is CASSQRTSGSHPGELFF. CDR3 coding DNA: TGTGCCAGCAGTCAAAGGACTAGCGGGAGCCATCCCGGGGAGCTGTTTTTT.

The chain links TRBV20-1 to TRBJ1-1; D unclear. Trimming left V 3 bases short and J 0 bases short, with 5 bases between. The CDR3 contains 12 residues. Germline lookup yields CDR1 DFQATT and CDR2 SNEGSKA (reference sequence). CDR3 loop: CSASQVNTEAFF. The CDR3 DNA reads TGCAGTGCTAGTCAGGTGAACACTGAAGCTTTCTTT.

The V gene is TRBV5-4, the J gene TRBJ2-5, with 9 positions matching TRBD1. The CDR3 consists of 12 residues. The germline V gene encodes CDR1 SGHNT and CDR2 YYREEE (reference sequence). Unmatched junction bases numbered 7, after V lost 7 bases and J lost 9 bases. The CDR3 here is CASRRDRASQYF. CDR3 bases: TGTGCCAGCCGCCGGGACAGGGCGTCCCAGTACTTC.

The CDR3 DNA is TGTGCCAGCAGCTTTGCGCCTTCGAGCTATGGCTACACCTTC. This encodes CASSFAPSSYGYTF. The chain employs TRBV11-2 and TRBJ1-2, with D uncertain. This CDR3 is built from 14 residues. Germline-derived CDR1 and CDR2 are SGHAT and FQNNGV. V lost 3 bases and J lost 4, with 12 bases in between.

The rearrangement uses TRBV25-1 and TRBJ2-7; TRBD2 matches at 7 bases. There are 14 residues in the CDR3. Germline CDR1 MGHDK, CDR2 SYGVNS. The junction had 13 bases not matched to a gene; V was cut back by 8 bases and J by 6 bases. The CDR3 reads CASPPSSGGPEQYF. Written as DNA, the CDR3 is TGTGCCAGCCCGCCTTCTTCGGGGGGTCCCGAGCAGTACTTC.

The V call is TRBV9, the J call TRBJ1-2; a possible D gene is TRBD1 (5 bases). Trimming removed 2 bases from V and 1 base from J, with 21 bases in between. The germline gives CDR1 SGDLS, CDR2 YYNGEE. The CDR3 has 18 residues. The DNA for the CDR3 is TGTGCCAGCAGCGTCGATATAGAGGCAGGGTATGGTAACTATGGCTACACCTTC. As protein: CASSVDIEAGYGNYGYTF.

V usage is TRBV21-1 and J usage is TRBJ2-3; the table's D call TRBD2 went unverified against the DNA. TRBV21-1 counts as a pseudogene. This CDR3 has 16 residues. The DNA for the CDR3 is TGTGCCAGCAGCGCGCGACTCGGGACTACCCGTCTTACGCAGTATTTT. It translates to CASSARLGTTRLTQYF.

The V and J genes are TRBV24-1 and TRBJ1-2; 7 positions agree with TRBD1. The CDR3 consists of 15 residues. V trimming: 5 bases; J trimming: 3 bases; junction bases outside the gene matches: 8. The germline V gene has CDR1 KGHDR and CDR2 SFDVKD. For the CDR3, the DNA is TGTGCCACCAGTGGGTGGAACAGGGGAGACTATGGCTACACCTTC. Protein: CATSGWNRGDYGYTF.

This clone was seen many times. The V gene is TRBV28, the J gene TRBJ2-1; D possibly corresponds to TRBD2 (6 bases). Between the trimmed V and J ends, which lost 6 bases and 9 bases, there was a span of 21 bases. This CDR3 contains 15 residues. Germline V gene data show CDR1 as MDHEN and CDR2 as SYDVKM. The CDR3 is CASRGIGTPVGEQFF. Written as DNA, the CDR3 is TGTGCCAGCAGAGGAATCGGGACTCCCGTAGGTGAGCAGTTCTTC.

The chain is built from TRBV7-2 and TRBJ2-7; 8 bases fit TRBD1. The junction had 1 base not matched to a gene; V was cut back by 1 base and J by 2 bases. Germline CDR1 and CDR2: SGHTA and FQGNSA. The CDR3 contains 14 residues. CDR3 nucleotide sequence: TGTGCCAGCAGCTTAGGGGACAGGACCTACGAGCAGTACTTC. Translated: CASSLGDRTYEQYF.

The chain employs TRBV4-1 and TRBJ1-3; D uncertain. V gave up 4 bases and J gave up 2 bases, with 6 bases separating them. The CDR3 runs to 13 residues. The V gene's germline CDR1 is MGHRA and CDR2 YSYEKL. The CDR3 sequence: CASSPSAGNTIYF. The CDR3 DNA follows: TGCGCCAGCAGCCCCTCCGCTGGAAACACCATATATTTT.

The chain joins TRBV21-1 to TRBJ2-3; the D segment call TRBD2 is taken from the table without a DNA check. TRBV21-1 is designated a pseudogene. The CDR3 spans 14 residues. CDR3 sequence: CASSKDPGPDTQYF. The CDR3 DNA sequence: TGTGCCAGCAGCAAAGATCCGGGTCCAGATACGCAGTATTTT.

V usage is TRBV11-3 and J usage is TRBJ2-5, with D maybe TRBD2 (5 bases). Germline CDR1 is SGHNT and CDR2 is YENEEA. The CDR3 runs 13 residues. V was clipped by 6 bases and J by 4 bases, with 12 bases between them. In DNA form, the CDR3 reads TGTGCCAGCAGTCGAGGAGGATCAGAGACCCAGTACTTC. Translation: CASSRGGSETQYF.

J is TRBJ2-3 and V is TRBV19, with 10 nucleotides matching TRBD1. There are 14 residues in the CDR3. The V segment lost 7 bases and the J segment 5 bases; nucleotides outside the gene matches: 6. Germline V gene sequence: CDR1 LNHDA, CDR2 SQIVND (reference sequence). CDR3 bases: TGTGCCAGTACCCGACAGGGGGCGCAAGATACGCAGTATTTT. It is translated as CASTRQGAQDTQYF. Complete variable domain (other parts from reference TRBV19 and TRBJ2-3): DGGITQSPKYLFRKEGQNVTLSCEQNLNHDAMYWYRQDPGQGLRLIYYSQIVNDFQKGDIAEGYSVSREKKESFPLTVTSAQKNPTAFYLCASTRQGAQDTQYFGPGTRLTVL.

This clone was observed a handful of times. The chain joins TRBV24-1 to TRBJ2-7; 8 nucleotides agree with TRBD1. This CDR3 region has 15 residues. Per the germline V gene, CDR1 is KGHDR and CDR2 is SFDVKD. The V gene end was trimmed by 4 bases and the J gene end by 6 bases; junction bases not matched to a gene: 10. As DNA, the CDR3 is TGTGCCACCAGTGACCCTGACAGGGGTTGGGCCGAGCAGTACTTC. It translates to CATSDPDRGWAEQYF.

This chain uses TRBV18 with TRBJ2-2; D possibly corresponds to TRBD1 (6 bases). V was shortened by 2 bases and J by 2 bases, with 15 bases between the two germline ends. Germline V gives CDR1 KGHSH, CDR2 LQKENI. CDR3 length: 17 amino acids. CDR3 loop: CASSPLGADLNTGELFF. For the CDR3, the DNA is TGTGCCAGCTCACCATTGGGGGCCGACCTAAACACCGGGGAGCTGTTTTTT.

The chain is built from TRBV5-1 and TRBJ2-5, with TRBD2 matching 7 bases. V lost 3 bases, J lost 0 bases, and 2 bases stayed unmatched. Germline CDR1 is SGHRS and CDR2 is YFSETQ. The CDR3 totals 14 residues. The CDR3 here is CASSWEGYQETQYF. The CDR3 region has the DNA TGCGCCAGCAGCTGGGAGGGGTACCAAGAGACCCAGTACTTC.

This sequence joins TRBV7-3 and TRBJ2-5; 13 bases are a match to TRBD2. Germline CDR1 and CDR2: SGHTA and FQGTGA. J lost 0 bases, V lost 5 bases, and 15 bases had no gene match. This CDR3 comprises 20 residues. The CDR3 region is CASSPIPRTSGSWDQETQYF. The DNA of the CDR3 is TGTGCCAGCAGCCCGATCCCCAGGACTAGCGGGAGTTGGGACCAAGAGACCCAGTACTTC.

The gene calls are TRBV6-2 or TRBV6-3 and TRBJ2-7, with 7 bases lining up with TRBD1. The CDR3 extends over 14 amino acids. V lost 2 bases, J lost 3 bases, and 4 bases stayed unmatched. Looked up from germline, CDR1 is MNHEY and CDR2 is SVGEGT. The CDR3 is CASSYRDRHYEQYF. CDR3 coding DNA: TGTGCCAGCAGTTACCGGGACAGACACTACGAGCAGTACTTC.

CDR3 nucleotides: TGTGCCAGCAGTTACGAGGCGGCTACCGGGGAGCTGTTTTTT. It encodes CASSYEAATGELFF. The rearrangement links TRBV6-2 or TRBV6-3 to TRBJ2-2; D not certain. Trimming stripped 2 bases from V and 5 bases from J, with 9 bases between. The CDR3 extends over 14 amino acids. Per germline, CDR1 MNHEY and CDR2 SVGEGT.

For the CDR3, the DNA is TGTGCCAGCTCACCACGTGTCAGGGGCCAAAACACCATATATTTT. It codes for CASSPRVRGQNTIYF. The chain employs TRBV18 and TRBJ1-3; D perhaps matches TRBD1 (6 bases). Trimming took off 1 base at V and 6 bases at J, with 13 bases between the two ends. Germline V CDR1 and CDR2: KGHSH, LQKENI. This CDR3 is 15 amino acids long.

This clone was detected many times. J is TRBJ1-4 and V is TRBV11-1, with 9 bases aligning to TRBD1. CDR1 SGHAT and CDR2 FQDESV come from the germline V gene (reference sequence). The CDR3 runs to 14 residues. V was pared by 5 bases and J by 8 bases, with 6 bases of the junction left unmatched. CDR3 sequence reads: CASSRTGEDEKLFF. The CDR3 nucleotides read TGTGCCAGCAGCAGGACAGGGGAAGACGAAAAACTGTTTTTT.

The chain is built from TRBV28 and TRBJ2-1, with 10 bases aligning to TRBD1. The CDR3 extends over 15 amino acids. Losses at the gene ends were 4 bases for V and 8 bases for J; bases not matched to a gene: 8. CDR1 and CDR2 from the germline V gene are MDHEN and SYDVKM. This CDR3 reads CASSSPGQGLDEQFF. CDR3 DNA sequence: TGTGCCAGCAGTTCTCCGGGACAGGGGCTCGATGAGCAGTTCTTC.

CDR3 sequence reads: CASSSPPAGSVNEQYF. The CDR3 coding sequence is TGTGCCAGCAGTTCCCCCCCCGCAGGGTCGGTAAACGAGCAGTACTTC. The chain employs TRBV28 and TRBJ2-7, with D possibly being TRBD1 (5 bases). The CDR3 contains 16 residues. Germline CDR1 reads MDHEN; CDR2 reads SYDVKM. The germline V and J ends were trimmed by 4 bases and 5 bases, with 21 bases remaining between them.

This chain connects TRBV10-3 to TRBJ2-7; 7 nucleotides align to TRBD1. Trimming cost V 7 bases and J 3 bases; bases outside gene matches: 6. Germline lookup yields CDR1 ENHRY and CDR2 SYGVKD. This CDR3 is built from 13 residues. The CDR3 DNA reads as TGTGCCATCAAAGGGACAGACGACTACGAGCAGTACTTC. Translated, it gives CAIKGTDDYEQYF.

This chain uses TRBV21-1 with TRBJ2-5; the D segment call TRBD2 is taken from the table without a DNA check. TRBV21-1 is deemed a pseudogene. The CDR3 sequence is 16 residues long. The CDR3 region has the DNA TGTGCCAGCAGCAAAGCCGGGACTCACGTGGTGGAGACCCAGTACTTC. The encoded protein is CASSKAGTHVVETQYF.

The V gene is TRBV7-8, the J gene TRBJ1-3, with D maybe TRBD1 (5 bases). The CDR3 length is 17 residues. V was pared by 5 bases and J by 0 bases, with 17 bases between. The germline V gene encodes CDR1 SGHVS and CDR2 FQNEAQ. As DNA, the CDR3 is TGTGCCAGCAGCCCTGAGCCGGGACTAAGCTCTGGAAACACCATATATTTT. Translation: CASSPEPGLSSGNTIYF.